The 19 T cell receptor beta chains below were found in one sample sequenced in a study of glioma-infiltrating T cells. Amplification of TCR alpha and beta CDR3 regions from RNA used iRepertoire nested multiplex PCR. TCRdb processed the multiplex PCR reads anew with MiXCR; each CDR3 protein has one entry. This table has about 130,000 distinct CDR3 sequences, around 25% appearing once. Sequencing was done on a sample of glioma tissue, nonneoplastic brain tissue, or PBMCs (not recorded which). These receptors came from a human donor with low-grade glioma or glioblastoma, undergoing nonglioma brain surgery, or in good health (not recorded which).

The rearrangement links TRBV5-4 to TRBJ2-2; TRBD2 matches at 7 bases. The CDR3 runs 15 residues. The ends lost 4 bases at V and 0 bases at J; junction bases unmatched: 3. CDR1 is SGHNT and CDR2 is YYREEE in the germline V gene (reference sequence). The CDR3 here is CASSPGTTNTGELFF. The CDR3, as DNA: TGTGCCAGCAGCCCGGGGACTACGAACACCGGGGAGCTGTTTTTT.

The chain uses TRBV12-3 or TRBV12-4 and TRBJ2-6, with 10 bases that match TRBD2. The ends lost 2 bases at V and 4 bases at J; junction bases unmatched: 8. CDR3 length equals 18 residues. The DNA for the CDR3 is TGTGCCAGCAGTTTAAAGTCTAGCGGGGGATCAGGGGCCAACGTCCTGACTTTC. This translates into CASSLKSSGGSGANVLTF.

About this clonotype itself: A read error may explain this, as a much larger clone is one base away. The chain employs TRBV4-2 and TRBJ2-3; D might be TRBD2 (5 bases). This CDR3 spans 13 amino acids. Per germline, CDR1 LGHNA and CDR2 YNFKEQ. CDR3 in DNA: TGTGCCGGCAGCCGGACTAGCACAGATACGCAGTATTTT. Its protein product is CAGSRTSTDTQYF.

The chain links TRBV3-1 to TRBJ2-1, with a weak D call TRBD2 (6 bases). This CDR3 has 14 residues. V was shortened by 1 base and J by 10 bases, with 14 bases between the two germline ends. Germline CDR1 LGHDT, CDR2 YNNKEL (reference sequence). The CDR3 reads CASSQVLPGDEQFF. The CDR3 coding sequence is TGTGCCAGCAGCCAAGTCCTTCCGGGGGACGAGCAGTTCTTC.

This clonotype was picked up a small number of times. The chain couples TRBV7-9 to TRBJ2-7; unclear D gene. Germline loops: CDR1 SEHNR, CDR2 FQNEAQ (reference sequence). This CDR3 contains 12 residues. Trimming cost V 1 base and J 4 bases, with 5 bases left between them. This CDR3 is CASSLGRYEQYV. The CDR3 DNA is TGTGCCAGCAGCTTAGGCAGGTACGAGCAGTACGTC.

This chain connects TRBV12-3 or TRBV12-4 to TRBJ2-5, with 11 bases fitting TRBD1. V shed 2 bases and J 4 bases; nucleotides not matched to a gene: 6. CDR3 length: 16 amino acids. The CDR3 DNA follows: TGTGCCAGCAGTTTACTGGGACAGGGGGGATTAGAGACCCAGTACTTC. Residues: CASSLLGQGGLETQYF.

As regards this clonotype: The junction departs from the called germline gene at one end, perhaps through a read error. The chain is built from TRBV6-5 and TRBJ2-4; 7 nucleotides align to TRBD2. CDR1 and CDR2 from the germline V gene are MNHEY and SVGAGI. The CDR3 is 15 amino acids. Written as DNA, the CDR3 is TGTGCCAGCAGTTTCGGGGGGACGGATAAAAACATTCGGTACTTC. Amino acids: CASSFGGTDKNIRYF.

The chain is built from TRBV7-9 and TRBJ2-7; 8 bases align to TRBD2. The CDR3 is 15 residues long. The ends lost 4 bases at V and 3 bases at J; junction bases unmatched: 8. Per germline, CDR1 SEHNR and CDR2 FQNEAQ (reference sequence). The CDR3 coding sequence is TGTGCCAGCAGCTCGTCCGGGAGGGTCCACTACGAGCAGTACGTC. It specifies CASSSSGRVHYEQYV.

This clonotype has only a few counts. This chain connects TRBV5-1 to TRBJ2-5; D is unresolved. Germline V lookup: CDR1 SGHRS, CDR2 YFSETQ. V shed 0 bases and J shed 5 bases, with 14 bases lying between them. The CDR3 is 15 residues long. The CDR3: CASSLVRSRVETQYF. The CDR3 coding sequence is TGCGCCAGCAGCTTGGTTCGGAGCCGGGTGGAGACCCAGTACTTC.

Many counts were recorded for this clonotype. The rearrangement links TRBV28 to TRBJ1-5, with a tentative D call TRBD1 (6 bases). The CDR3 has 14 residues. The germline gives CDR1 MDHEN, CDR2 SYDVKM. Trimming pared 10 bases from V and 7 bases from J, leaving 20 bases between. CDR3 bases: TGTGCCACCGCGGGACACGGAGGGGTACAGCCCCAGCATTTT. Translated, it gives CATAGHGGVQPQHF.

This clonotype came up many times. This sequence joins TRBV20-1 and TRBJ1-1; TRBD1 agrees at 7 bases. CDR1 DFQATT and CDR2 SNEGSKA come from the germline V gene (reference sequence). V was clipped by 3 bases and J by 5 bases; unmatched bases: 12. The CDR3 length is 15 residues. The CDR3 reads CSARASGRGRTEAFF. The CDR3 coding sequence is TGCAGTGCTAGGGCTTCGGGAAGGGGGCGTACTGAAGCTTTCTTT.

The rearrangement uses TRBV29-1 and TRBJ1-2; no clear D. From germline, CDR1 is SQVTM and CDR2 ANQGSEA. This CDR3 is 12 amino acids long. With 7 bases removed from V and 3 bases from J, the gap between germline ends came to 12 bases. The CDR3 here is CSAPDPDYGYTF. CDR3 nucleotide sequence: TGCAGCGCCCCTGACCCAGACTATGGCTACACCTTC.

This clonotype was counted ten times or more. The V gene is TRBV7-9, the J gene TRBJ1-6; D gene unclear. This CDR3 has 15 amino acids. Germline CDR1 is SEHNR and CDR2 is FQNEAQ (reference sequence). Trimming shortened V by 5 bases and J by 2 bases, and 10 bases separated the two germline ends. CDR3 residues: CASSPKDPYNSPLHF. The DNA of the CDR3 is TGTGCCAGCAGCCCGAAGGACCCCTATAATTCACCCCTCCACTTT. The whole variable domain, filled in from reference TRBV7-9 and TRBJ1-6, reads DTGVSQNPRHKITKRGQNVTFRCDPISEHNRLYWYRQTLGQGPEFLTYFQNEAQLEKSRLLSDRFSAERPKGSFSTLEIQRTEQGDSAMYLCASSPKDPYNSPLHFGNGTRLTVT.

The V and J genes are TRBV6-2 or TRBV6-3 and TRBJ2-3; D is possibly TRBD2 (6 bases). CDR1 and CDR2 (germline): MNHEY, SVGEGT. Trimming removed 8 bases from V and 4 bases from J, with 13 bases in between. The CDR3 spans 13 residues. The CDR3 sequence is CASCCPGADTQYF. The CDR3 DNA reads TGTGCCAGCTGCTGCCCGGGAGCAGATACGCAGTATTTT.

For this clonotype: At one of its ends the junction is not consistent with the germline gene, which may arise from a read error. J is TRBJ1-2 and V is TRBV7-9, with D perhaps TRBD1 (6 bases). The CDR3 is made up of 13 amino acids. CDR1 and CDR2 from the germline V gene are SEHNR and FQNEAQ (reference sequence). CDR3 nucleotide sequence: TGTGCCAGCAGCTTACCCACAGGGAAAGGTTTGGGTTTC. Translating it yields CASSLPTGKGLGF.

This clonotype has more than one count but fewer than ten. The chain combines TRBV11-2 with TRBJ1-1, with 8 positions matching TRBD1. This CDR3 is built from 15 residues. Trimming cost V 5 bases and J 1 base; bases outside gene matches: 6. The V gene's germline CDR1 is SGHAT and CDR2 FQNNGV. CDR3 nucleotide sequence: TGTGCCAGCAGCACGCGGACAGGGAGGAACACTGAAGCTTTCTTT. Protein product: CASSTRTGRNTEAFF.

With regard to this clonotype: Compared with germline, one end of the junction differs, possibly owing to a read error. V is TRBV6-1 and J is TRBJ2-3, with D possibly TRBD2 on 5 matching bases. CDR1 is MNHNS, CDR2 SASEGT, per germline. The CDR3 spans 16 residues. The CDR3 region is CASNEGDGVFTDTQYF. In DNA, the CDR3 is TGTGCCAGCAATGAAGGCGACGGGGTCTTCACAGATACGCAGTATTTT.

This clonotype was seen ten or more times. This chain uses TRBV6-1 with TRBJ2-7; D is uncertain. From germline, CDR1 is MNHNS and CDR2 SASEGT. The CDR3 runs to 12 residues. Between the trimmed V and J ends, which lost 0 bases and 6 bases, there was a span of 6 bases. The CDR3 loop reads CASSEASSEQYV. DNA for the CDR3: TGTGCCAGCAGTGAAGCTAGCTCCGAGCAGTACGTC.

There are a few counts of this clonotype. The V call is TRBV2, the J call TRBJ2-3, with D unresolved. CDR1 is SNHLY, CDR2 FYNNEI, per germline. Trimming stripped 7 bases from V and 0 bases from J, with 11 bases between. The CDR3 length is 14 residues. The CDR3 here is CASTELTSTDTQYF. The CDR3 nucleotides are TGTGCCAGCACCGAGCTTACTAGCACAGATACGCAGTATTTT.